The present T cell receptor (beta chain) was sequenced within a study of blood T cell repertoires in COVID-19 (dated by TCRdb to about 2020). As for the study more broadly: Samples from collaborators originated in the United States, Italy and Spain and spanned both the acute and convalescent phases of COVID-19. HLA class I and class II types, where available, came from metadata supplied by the sample provider rather than from assay-based typing. The dataset comprised deeply sampled blood TCRbeta repertoires from subjects exposed to, actively infected with, or recovered from COVID-19. The repertoires were made available in a free public database intended to serve as a resource for research on the immune response to SARS-CoV-2. Samples came from the ongoing ImmuneRACE study (first 160 participants) plus 1,254 subjects from 6 global collaborators. The material from the prospective study consisted of cDNA or gDNA derived from T cells, B-cell-depleted T cells, or PBMCs. A de-identified subject ID, COVID-19 status, age in years and sex were almost always included in the sample metadata. What the authors observed across the whole study: The quantity of clinical and demographic metadata differed by source and by participant and was supplied without curation.

V loses 2 bases at its end and J loses 2 bases; junction bases beyond the gene matches: 3. The germline V gene gives CDR1 as MNHNS and CDR2 as SASEGT. The CDR3, cysteine through phenylalanine, is 15 amino acids long. CDR3 DNA is the only sequence kept; it has 45 bases, read in frame from the first base. TCRbeta CDR3 regions were amplified from genomic DNA using the immunoSEQ Assay, a bias-controlled multiplex PCR. For the original study's pipeline: The number of nucleated cells in each sample was estimated from the amplification of reference gene primers within the assay. Sequence reads were collapsed and filtered to measure the absolute abundance of every unique TCRbeta CDR3 rearrangement. For each sample, productive Simpson clonality was calculated by taking the square root of Simpson's diversity index across productive rearrangements. Sourced from immuneACCESS, this table was stored by TCRdb with only in-frame sequences that have V and J called. A share of the clones is absent; for the studies checked, an unresolved V gene accounts for under half, and the remainder has no known explanation. V, J and clone size derive from that table, while D and trimming were established from the DNA sequence. Counted in this sample were 650,000 to 800,000 clones; about 87% of them appeared once. The top ten clonotypes cover roughly 0.25% of the sample.

Each collaborating institution followed its own protocols to collect whole blood in K2EDTA tubes. Collaborator samples were shipped for TCRbeta analysis as frozen whole blood, isolated PBMCs, or DNA extracted from either sample type. As regards this clone: This receptor's antigen is unknown. There are no base qualities to consult, and no much larger clone falls within one base. In the same sample, other DNA sequences code for this CDR3.

The sequenced material came from peripheral blood. The receptor was derived from a woman aged 18 to 35 with acute or convalescent COVID-19. Recombination linked TRBV6-1 to TRBJ2-5; 9 central nucleotides agree with TRBD2. CDR3 loop: CASSELAGGQETQYF. The sequenced DNA: TGTGCCAGCAGTGAATTGGCGGGGGGGCAAGAGACCCAGTACTTC.